These 32 T cell receptor beta chains were sequenced from one sample in a study of beta chain features in type 1 diabetes. Study results and caveats: Significant though moderate, a shortening of TCRB CDR3s appeared in all four CD4+ subsets of Type 1 diabetes patients.

Every bit of the isolated RNA underwent reverse transcription, so sequencing read expressed TCRB transcripts. The method was immunoSEQ multiplex PCR; TCRdb's version includes in-frame clones alone and lacks a portion of them. The sample carries a few hundred thousand clones, roughly 25% recorded once. Antigen specificity for these receptors is unknown. The specimen sequenced was naive CD4+ T cells from blood. The receptors shown here come from a woman aged 30 to 39 with type 1 diabetes.

V gene TRBV5-1 combines with J gene TRBJ2-3, with 7 positions matching TRBD1. There are 16 residues in the CDR3. After removal of 2 bases from V and 3 bases from J, the junction contained 9 bases not matched to a gene. Per the germline V gene, CDR1 is SGHRS and CDR2 is YFSETQ. The DNA of the CDR3 is TGCGCCAGCAGCTTCCTGGACAGGTTCATGACAGATACGCAGTATTTT. As protein: CASSFLDRFMTDTQYF.

In this sample, this clone turned up a few times. The chain carries TRBV18 and TRBJ2-5; tentative D call: TRBD2 (6 bases). V was shortened by 2 bases and J by 1 base, with 11 bases between the two germline ends. This CDR3 has 15 amino acids. Germline CDR1 KGHSH, CDR2 LQKENI. The CDR3 nucleotides read TGTGCCAGCTCACCAGGCAGCGGGCGCCAAGAGACCCAGTACTTC. Translation: CASSPGSGRQETQYF.

This chain uses TRBV29-1 with TRBJ2-7; 7 bases agree with TRBD1. The germline CDR1 and CDR2 sequences are SQVTM and ANQGSEA. Unmatched junction bases numbered 3, after V lost 4 bases and J lost 6 bases. The length of the CDR3 is 11 residues. Written as DNA, the CDR3 is TGCAGCGTTGGACAGGGATCCGAGCAGTACTTC. The encoded protein is CSVGQGSEQYF.

This chain joins TRBV29-1 and TRBJ2-3, with 14 bases lining up with TRBD2. The CDR3 has 18 residues. Germline trimming cut 2 bases from V and 1 base from J; bases unmatched to any gene: 8. Germline V gene lookup returns CDR1 SQVTM and CDR2 ANQGSEA. The CDR3 loop is CSVEQTGLAGVGTDTQYF. The CDR3 nucleotides are TGCAGCGTTGAACAAACGGGACTAGCGGGAGTTGGCACAGATACGCAGTATTTT.

The chain combines TRBV7-2 with TRBJ2-3; D perhaps matches TRBD2 (5 bases). Trimming stripped 6 bases from V and 6 bases from J, with 19 bases between. This CDR3 contains 15 residues. Germline CDR1 SGHTA, CDR2 FQGNSA. The CDR3 loop reads CASSLAALRVDTQYF. The CDR3 bases are TGTGCCAGCAGTCTAGCAGCCCTAAGGGTGGATACGCAGTATTTT. Full variable domain (missing parts from reference TRBV7-2 and TRBJ2-3): GAGVSQSPSNKVTEKGKDVELRCDPISGHTALYWYRQSLGQGLEFLIYFQGNSAPDKSGLPSDRFSAERTGGSVSTLTIQRTQQEDSAVYLCASSLAALRVDTQYFGPGTRLTVL.

This clone was seen a few times. The CDR3 DNA follows: TGTGCCAGCAGTTTAAGCTCAGGACTAGCTGACACAGATACGCAGTATTTT. Encoded protein: CASSLSSGLADTDTQYF. The J gene is TRBJ2-3, the V gene TRBV28, with 8 bases lining up with TRBD2. Germline V gene sequence: CDR1 MDHEN, CDR2 SYDVKM. V lost 2 bases and J lost 2; bases outside the gene matches: 9. The CDR3 loop spans 17 amino acids. The whole variable domain, remainder taken from reference TRBV28 and TRBJ2-3, is DVKVTQSSRYLVKRTGEKVFLECVQDMDHENMFWYRQDPGLGLRLIYFSYDVKMKEKGDIPEGYSVSREKKERFSLILESASTNQTSMYLCASSLSSGLADTDTQYFGPGTRLTVL.

V and J are TRBV9 and TRBJ2-6; D remains ambiguous. The germline CDR1 and CDR2 sequences are SGDLS and YYNGEE. Trimming pared 0 bases from V and 1 base from J, leaving 8 bases between. The CDR3 loop spans 16 amino acids. The CDR3 loop reads CASSVGAASGANVLTF. CDR3 DNA: TGTGCCAGCAGCGTAGGCGCGGCGTCTGGGGCCAACGTCCTGACTTTC.

CDR3 protein: CASSQWGTDYSWDTEAFF. The CDR3 bases are TGCGCCAGCAGCCAATGGGGGACAGATTATAGCTGGGACACTGAAGCTTTCTTT. The V call is TRBV4-1, the J call TRBJ1-1, with 7 bases matching TRBD1. CDR1 and CDR2 from the germline V gene are MGHRA and YSYEKL. The CDR3 runs 18 residues. The trim removed 2 bases at V and 3 bases at J, leaving 15 bases unmatched.

This clone was seen only a few times. This chain connects TRBV14 to TRBJ1-1; D unclear. CDR3 size: 11 residues. V dropped 3 bases and J dropped 11 bases, with 10 bases sitting between them. Per the germline V gene, CDR1 is SGHDN and CDR2 is FVKESK. The CDR3 sequence is CASSHGAVAFF. The CDR3 DNA follows: TGTGCCAGCAGCCATGGAGCAGTGGCTTTCTTT. The whole variable domain, remainder taken from reference TRBV14 and TRBJ1-1, is EAGVTQFPSHSVIEKGQTVTLRCDPISGHDNLYWYRRVMGKEIKFLLHFVKESKQDESGMPNNRFLAERTGGTYSTLKVQPAELEDSGVYFCASSHGAVAFFGQGTRLTVV.

The chain couples TRBV2 to TRBJ2-5; 8 bases are shared with TRBD1. The CDR3 loop spans 16 amino acids. Germline V CDR1 and CDR2: SNHLY, FYNNEI. V lost 6 bases to trimming and J lost 7 bases; unmatched junction nucleotides: 16. The CDR3: CASSRQLGTTGGTQYF. For the CDR3, the DNA is TGTGCCAGCAGCCGGCAGCTCGGGACCACAGGGGGGACCCAGTACTTC.

This chain links TRBV7-8 with TRBJ2-5; D is possibly TRBD2 (7 bases). V was shortened by 2 bases and J by 2 bases, with 12 bases between the two germline ends. The germline V gene encodes CDR1 SGHVS and CDR2 FQNEAQ. CDR3 length equals 15 residues. The CDR3 protein is CASSLLGGRQETQYF. The CDR3 DNA follows: TGTGCCAGCAGCTTATTGGGGGGGCGGCAAGAGACCCAGTACTTC.

The gene calls are TRBV6-5 and TRBJ2-5; 8 bases fit TRBD1. The CDR3 runs to 15 residues. Germline CDR1 and CDR2: MNHEY and SVGAGI. Unmatched junction bases numbered 10, after V lost 6 bases and J lost 4 bases. This chain's CDR3 is CASRVRGRGGETQYF. The CDR3 coding sequence is TGTGCCAGCAGAGTCAGGGGGCGCGGAGGAGAGACCCAGTACTTC.

This chain's CDR3 is CASSWAGELAEQYF. In nucleotides, the CDR3 is TGTGCCAGCAGTTGGGCGGGAGAGTTGGCCGAGCAGTACTTC. The genes are TRBV28 and TRBJ2-7; TRBD2 matches 7 bases. CDR3 length: 14 residues. J lost 6 bases, V lost 4 bases, and 9 bases had no gene match. Germline V gene sequence: CDR1 MDHEN, CDR2 SYDVKM.

V gene TRBV7-9 combines with J gene TRBJ1-2; no clear D gene. Germline CDR1 SEHNR, CDR2 FQNEAQ (reference sequence). The CDR3 consists of 12 residues. V lost 3 bases and J lost 4, with 6 bases in between. CDR3 bases: TGTGCCAGCAGCTTCCCGAGCTATGGCTACACCTTC. Translated, it gives CASSFPSYGYTF.

This clone was seen only a few times. The rearrangement uses TRBV7-9 and TRBJ2-1, with 10 bases that match TRBD2. The germline V gene encodes CDR1 SEHNR and CDR2 FQNEAQ (reference sequence). This CDR3 contains 15 residues. Losses at the gene ends were 3 bases for V and 2 bases for J; bases not matched to a gene: 1. CDR3 amino acids: CASSFLAGAYNEQFF. CDR3 in DNA: TGTGCCAGCAGCTTCCTAGCGGGGGCCTACAATGAGCAGTTCTTC.

The chain recombines TRBV28 with TRBJ1-4, with D hard to call. Germline V CDR1 and CDR2: MDHEN, SYDVKM. The CDR3 is made up of 12 amino acids. Trimming left V 3 bases short and J 13 bases short, with 12 bases between. CDR3 bases: TGTGCCAGCAGTTTTCCCGGGGAGAGACTGTTTTTT. Translated: CASSFPGERLFF.

This clone was observed a few times. The chain links TRBV28 to TRBJ2-7; 9 nucleotides match TRBD1. Germline CDR1 and CDR2: MDHEN and SYDVKM. The CDR3 extends over 14 amino acids. The V segment lost 5 bases and the J segment 3 bases; nucleotides outside the gene matches: 5. CDR3 residues: CASSMTGGDYEQYF. Written as DNA, the CDR3 is TGTGCCAGCAGTATGACAGGGGGAGACTACGAGCAGTACTTC.

The V call is TRBV9, the J call TRBJ1-1; D possibly corresponds to TRBD1 (5 bases). Looked up from germline, CDR1 is SGDLS and CDR2 is YYNGEE. The CDR3 totals 15 residues. Trimming took 0 bases from V and 6 from J, leaving 15 bases between them. CDR3 DNA: TGTGCCAGCAGCGTAGGGGGGGAGCGAACGGCTGAAGCTTTCTTT. It encodes CASSVGGERTAEAFF. The full variable domain, completed using reference TRBV9 and TRBJ1-1, is DSGVTQTPKHLITATGQRVTLRCSPRSGDLSVYWYQQSLDQGLQFLIQYYNGEERAKGNILERFSAQQFPDLHSELNLSSLELGDSALYFCASSVGGERTAEAFFGQGTRLTVV.

This rearrangement joins TRBV28 to TRBJ2-7; TRBD2 matches at 10 bases. From germline, CDR1 is MDHEN and CDR2 SYDVKM. The ends lost 3 bases at V and 3 bases at J; junction bases unmatched: 5. CDR3 length: 15 amino acids. The CDR3 DNA reads as TGTGCCAGCAGTTTGGTAGCGGGAGGTGTCTACGAGCAGTACTTC. Amino acids: CASSLVAGGVYEQYF.

The chain carries TRBV9 and TRBJ2-2; no definite D call. Germline assignment: CDR1 SGDLS and CDR2 YYNGEE. The CDR3 has 15 residues. V shed 0 bases and J shed 1 base, with 7 bases lying between them. CDR3 sequence reads: CASSVAILNTGELFF. As DNA, the CDR3 is TGTGCCAGCAGCGTAGCGATACTGAACACCGGGGAGCTGTTTTTT.

The chain is built from TRBV7-2 and TRBJ2-5, with D unresolved. Trimming took off 5 bases at V and 4 bases at J, with 14 bases between the two ends. The CDR3 contains 14 residues. Germline V gene lookup returns CDR1 SGHTA and CDR2 FQGNSA. CDR3 in DNA: TGTGCCAGCAGCCGCGGAAGTGGCGGAGAGACCCAGTACTTC. Translation gives CASSRGSGGETQYF. Supplemented by reference TRBV7-2 and TRBJ2-5, the full variable domain reads GAGVSQSPSNKVTEKGKDVELRCDPISGHTALYWYRQSLGQGLEFLIYFQGNSAPDKSGLPSDRFSAERTGGSVSTLTIQRTQQEDSAVYLCASSRGSGGETQYFGPGTRLLVL.

This clone was found a few times. V gene TRBV30 combines with J gene TRBJ2-1; D possibly corresponds to TRBD1 (6 bases). V lost 5 bases, J lost 0 bases, and 14 bases lay in between. CDR3 length: 15 amino acids. Germline V gene lookup returns CDR1 GTSNPN and CDR2 SVGIG (reference sequence). CDR3 in amino acids: CAWESVRGSYNEQFF. The CDR3 DNA follows: TGTGCCTGGGAGTCGGTCAGGGGCTCCTACAATGAGCAGTTCTTC.

This clone was observed a few times. The chain employs TRBV7-9 and TRBJ2-7; D might be TRBD2 (6 bases). V lost 5 bases, J lost 2 bases, and 7 bases lay in between. Per the germline V gene, CDR1 is SEHNR and CDR2 is FQNEAQ (reference sequence). The CDR3 loop spans 12 amino acids. The CDR3 coding sequence is TGTGCCAGCAGCCGGGGGACCTACGAGCAGTACTTC. Its protein is CASSRGTYEQYF.

The chain recombines TRBV9 with TRBJ2-1; no firm D call. The CDR3 spans 14 residues. The V and J ends lost 2 bases and 5 bases respectively, with 11 bases between them. Germline CDR1 and CDR2: SGDLS and YYNGEE. The CDR3 loop reads CASSVSTYHNEQFF. For the CDR3, the DNA is TGTGCCAGCAGCGTTAGCACATACCACAATGAGCAGTTCTTC. The variable domain in full, with the rest retrieved from reference TRBV9 and TRBJ2-1, is DSGVTQTPKHLITATGQRVTLRCSPRSGDLSVYWYQQSLDQGLQFLIQYYNGEERAKGNILERFSAQQFPDLHSELNLSSLELGDSALYFCASSVSTYHNEQFFGPGTRLTVL.

This clone has a handful of counts. The rearrangement links TRBV30 to TRBJ1-2, with D perhaps matching TRBD1 (6 bases). CDR3 length: 12 residues. Trimming stripped 1 base from V and 4 bases from J, with 7 bases between. CDR1 GTSNPN and CDR2 SVGIG come from the germline V gene (reference sequence). CDR3 in DNA: TGTGCCTGGAGTGCAGGGGCCTATGGCTACACCTTC. It encodes CAWSAGAYGYTF.

This clone was observed a few times. This chain links TRBV5-4 with TRBJ2-1, with a possible D match to TRBD2 (6 bases). Germline V gene lookup returns CDR1 SGHNT and CDR2 YYREEE (reference sequence). The V end lost 0 bases, the J end lost 0 bases, and 16 bases lay between the germline ends. The CDR3 is made up of 18 amino acids. The CDR3 reads CASSLELPGVGSYNEQFF. Written as DNA, the CDR3 is TGTGCCAGCAGCTTGGAGCTTCCGGGGGTTGGCTCCTACAATGAGCAGTTCTTC.

V usage is TRBV4-1 and J usage is TRBJ1-2, with D possibly matching TRBD1 (5 bases). The V and J ends lost 1 base and 8 bases respectively, with 17 bases between them. The CDR3 extends over 15 amino acids. Germline V gene lookup returns CDR1 MGHRA and CDR2 YSYEKL. The CDR3 DNA is TGCGCCAGCAGCCAAGGGCCCTGGCACCCAGGGGGCTACACCTTC. Translated, it gives CASSQGPWHPGGYTF.

The gene calls are TRBV11-2 and TRBJ2-7; no firm D call. Germline V lookup: CDR1 SGHAT, CDR2 FQNNGV. This CDR3 has 15 amino acids. The ends were cut back, 5 bases at V and 1 base at J, with 15 bases in the middle. CDR3 sequence reads: CASSPIWLESYEQYF. In DNA form, the CDR3 reads TGTGCCAGCAGCCCAATATGGCTAGAGTCCTACGAGCAGTACTTC.

The rearrangement links TRBV11-2 to TRBJ2-3; 11 bases fit TRBD1. Germline V lookup: CDR1 SGHAT, CDR2 FQNNGV. The V gene end was trimmed by 4 bases and the J gene end by 1 base; junction bases not matched to a gene: 1. The CDR3 is 15 residues long. CDR3 amino acids: CASSWTGGGTDTQYF. CDR3 bases: TGTGCCAGCAGCTGGACAGGGGGCGGCACAGATACGCAGTATTTT.

The table lists this clone with a few counts. This chain uses TRBV15 with TRBJ2-6, with D tentatively TRBD2 (6 bases). The CDR3 is 19 amino acids. V dropped 1 base and J dropped 0 bases, with 16 bases sitting between them. Per germline, CDR1 LNHNV and CDR2 YYDKDF (reference sequence). The CDR3 nucleotides read TGTGCCACCAGCAGAGTTCGCCCCGGCGGGGTCTCTGGGGCCAACGTCCTGACTTTC. Protein: CATSRVRPGGVSGANVLTF.

The rearrangement uses TRBV4-2 and TRBJ2-7; 12 bases fit TRBD2. After removal of 4 bases from V and 6 bases from J, the junction contained 7 bases not matched to a gene. CDR1 is LGHNA, CDR2 YNFKEQ, per germline. This CDR3 has 15 residues. The CDR3 sequence is CASSLGTSGRSEQYF. The CDR3, as DNA: TGTGCCAGCAGCCTCGGGACTAGCGGGCGGAGCGAGCAGTACTTC.

V is TRBV29-1 and J is TRBJ2-5; a weak D match, TRBD2 (6 bases). CDR1 and CDR2 (germline): SQVTM, ANQGSEA. The V gene lost 6 bases and the J gene lost 0 bases, with 11 bases spanning the gap. The CDR3 runs 13 residues. This CDR3 is CSVNRDYQETQYF. In nucleotides, the CDR3 is TGCAGCGTCAACCGGGACTACCAAGAGACCCAGTACTTC.